This T cell receptor (beta chain) comes out of a study of blood T cells in healthy people across ages. Notes on the study in general: Donor CMV infection status was unknown, possibly confounding age-related changes in expanded clonotypes.

All donors came from Russia, were Caucasian and healthy, and spanned ages about 6 to 100. This CDR3 spans 16 amino acids. J lost 4 bases, V lost 3 bases, and 7 bases had no gene match. CDR1 is KGHSH and CDR2 is LQKENI in the germline V gene. Details on this clonotype: Its target is not known.

A second PCR of about 7 to 12 cycles used a sample-barcoded 5' primer and a J-beta primer mix. MiXCR, run by TCRdb on the 5' RACE reads, gives a single entry per CDR3 protein. Of around 1,500,000 distinct CDR3 sequences in the sample, 35% to 45% were seen once. This clonotype was sampled from a woman aged 18-35 years in good health. Sequences were obtained from blood. The chain recombines TRBV18 with TRBJ2-3, with 10 nucleotides matching TRBD1. CDR3 in DNA: TGTGCCAGCTCACCGCTGGGACAGGGGTTGGCAGATACGCAGTATTTT. Protein sequence: CASSPLGQGLADTQYF.